The 23 T cell receptor beta chains given below trace back to one sample, sequenced in a study of cytomegalovirus exposure and HLA in healthy donors (dated by TCRdb to about 2017). The library was generated by the immunoSEQ multiplex PCR assay. This immuneACCESS table, as held by TCRdb, lists in-frame sequences with V and J called but not all clones. Of the missing ones, under half trace to an unresolved V gene in checked studies; the others have no known cause. Within this sample are about 140,000 clones, with 85% to 90% of them counted one time only. Clones ranked in the top ten supply 7.9% of the sample. The sequenced sample consisted of PBMCs. The receptors were sampled from a woman under 30 in good health and CMV-seropositive.

The chain has TRBV30 and TRBJ1-5; TRBD1 aligns across 11 bases. The junction had 5 bases not matched to a gene; V was cut back by 0 bases and J by 4 bases. The CDR3 runs 16 residues. Germline V gene lookup returns CDR1 GTSNPN and CDR2 SVGIG (reference sequence). The CDR3 reads CAWSVPWDRGNQPQHF. The CDR3 coding sequence is TGTGCCTGGAGTGTTCCTTGGGACAGGGGGAATCAGCCCCAGCATTTT.

The chain has TRBV7-9 and TRBJ1-4, with 11 positions matching TRBD1. Germline V gene data show CDR1 as SEHNR and CDR2 as FQNEAQ (reference sequence). The CDR3 extends over 15 amino acids. After removal of 4 bases from V and 5 bases from J, the junction contained 3 bases not matched to a gene. CDR3 DNA sequence: TGTGCCAGCAGCTCCGGACAGGGGGCGAATGAAAAACTGTTTTTT. Its translation: CASSSGQGANEKLFF.

The V gene is TRBV5-1, the J gene TRBJ2-2; maybe TRBD1 (5 bases). V was pared by 2 bases and J by 4 bases, with 15 bases between. This CDR3 spans 16 amino acids. CDR1 and CDR2 from the germline V gene are SGHRS and YFSETQ. Here the CDR3 DNA reads TGCGCCAGCAGCTTCGGCAGGGATAGAGCCACCGGGGAGCTGTTTTTT. Translated: CASSFGRDRATGELFF.

V and J are TRBV6-5 and TRBJ1-6; 7 nucleotides line up with TRBD1. The V and J ends lost 6 bases and 7 bases, in that order; junction bases with no gene match: 3. The CDR3 runs to 13 residues. The germline V gene has CDR1 MNHEY and CDR2 SVGAGI. CDR3: CASSRDRNSPLHF. CDR3 bases: TGTGCCAGCAGCCGGGACAGAAATTCACCCCTCCACTTT.

The chain recombines TRBV29-1 with TRBJ1-4, with D possibly TRBD1 on 5 matching bases. Looked up from germline, CDR1 is SQVTM and CDR2 is ANQGSEA. The CDR3 totals 16 residues. Trimming shortened V by 5 bases and J by 7 bases, and 23 bases separated the two germline ends. This CDR3 reads CSVPGAGPTPLEKLFF. CDR3 nucleotides: TGCAGCGTTCCTGGGGCAGGGCCTACTCCTCTTGAAAAACTGTTTTTT. The full variable domain, in which reference TRBV29-1 and TRBJ1-4 provide the parts outside the CDR3, is SAVISQKPSRDICQRGTSLTIQCQVDSQVTMMFWYRQQPGQSLTLIATANQGSEATYESGFVIDKFPISRPNLTFSTLTVSNMSPEDSSIYLCSVPGAGPTPLEKLFFGSGTQLSVL.

J is TRBJ1-6 and V is TRBV7-5; the table's D call of TRBD1 was not tested on the DNA. TRBV7-5 corresponds to a pseudogene. The CDR3 length is 15 residues. In DNA form, the CDR3 reads TGTGTCAGAAGCTTAGAGGGACAGGCCAATTCACCCCTCCACTTT. As protein: CVRSLEGQANSPLHF.

The chain is built from TRBV5-1 and TRBJ1-2, with D tentatively TRBD1 (6 bases). The ends were cut back, 4 bases at V and 8 bases at J, with 21 bases in the middle. The CDR3 has 15 amino acids. Germline CDR1 and CDR2: SGHRS and YFSETQ. The CDR3 DNA reads TGCGCCAGCAGCCTTGGGGGGGCTGCCTCTGCCGGCTACACCTTC. Its protein product is CASSLGGAASAGYTF. The entire variable domain, with the rest obtained from reference TRBV5-1 and TRBJ1-2, is as follows: KAGVTQTPRYLIKTRGQQVTLSCSPISGHRSVSWYQQTPGQGLQFLFEYFSETQRNKGNFPGRFSGRQFSNSRSEMNVSTLELGDSALYLCASSLGGAASAGYTFGSGTRLTVV.

The gene calls are TRBV18 and TRBJ2-7; possible D gene TRBD1, 5 bases. Trimming removed 4 bases from V and 2 bases from J, with 12 bases in between. CDR3 length equals 14 residues. Germline V gene lookup returns CDR1 KGHSH and CDR2 LQKENI. The CDR3 region is CASSQTATTYEQYF. CDR3 in DNA: TGTGCCAGCTCACAGACAGCGACCACCTACGAGCAGTACTTC.

V and J are TRBV7-2 and TRBJ2-2; possible D gene TRBD2, 5 bases. The CDR3 runs 15 residues. Germline lookup yields CDR1 SGHTA and CDR2 FQGNSA. V lost 1 base, J lost 6 bases, and 12 bases lay in between. CDR3 region: CASSLDRDRAGELFF. The CDR3 DNA reads as TGTGCCAGCAGCTTAGACCGGGATCGGGCCGGGGAGCTGTTTTTT.

This clone occurred once. This rearrangement joins TRBV7-3 to TRBJ2-3; 13 bases align to TRBD2. Trimming took 5 bases from V and 0 from J; bases not matched to a gene: 11. This CDR3 has 19 amino acids. Germline V gene data show CDR1 as SGHTA and CDR2 as FQGTGA. The CDR3 region has the DNA TGTGCCAGCAGCCCGTACGGACTAGCGGGGGCCTCTAGCACAGATACGCAGTATTTT. Translated: CASSPYGLAGASSTDTQYF.

This sequence joins TRBV15 and TRBJ1-1; D not certain. Trimming left V 1 base short and J 0 bases short, with 9 bases between. Germline assignment: CDR1 LNHNV and CDR2 YYDKDF (reference sequence). CDR3 length equals 15 residues. This CDR3 is CATSRGGAMNTEAFF. CDR3 in DNA: TGTGCCACCAGCAGAGGAGGAGCAATGAACACTGAAGCTTTCTTT. Full variable domain (rest looked up from reference TRBV15 and TRBJ1-1): DAMVIQNPRYQVTQFGKPVTLSCSQTLNHNVMYWYQQKSSQAPKLLFHYYDKDFNNEADTPDNFQSRRPNTSFCFLDIRSPGLGDTAMYLCATSRGGAMNTEAFFGQGTRLTVV.

The rearrangement uses TRBV4-2 and TRBJ2-7; weak D call: TRBD2 (5 bases). Looked up from germline, CDR1 is LGHNA and CDR2 is YNFKEQ. CDR3 length: 13 amino acids. The ends were cut back, 4 bases at V and 0 bases at J, with 7 bases in the middle. The CDR3 here is CASSRGSSYEQYF. The DNA of the CDR3 is TGTGCCAGCAGCCGCGGGTCCTCCTACGAGCAGTACTTC.

This clone occurred once. This rearrangement joins TRBV11-3 to TRBJ2-1; D unclear. Germline-derived CDR1 and CDR2 are SGHNT and YENEEA. The length of the CDR3 is 14 residues. V lost 0 bases, J lost 1 base, and 4 bases lay in between. CDR3 protein: CASSLDLSYNEQFF. The CDR3 DNA follows: TGTGCCAGCAGCTTAGATCTTTCCTACAATGAGCAGTTCTTC.

The chain employs TRBV19 and TRBJ2-3; 10 nucleotides align to TRBD2. This CDR3 contains 17 residues. Per germline, CDR1 LNHDA and CDR2 SQIVND (reference sequence). The V segment lost 6 bases and the J segment 7 bases; nucleotides outside the gene matches: 16. The CDR3 loop reads CASSPSSGGAFSYTQYF. CDR3 DNA sequence: TGTGCCAGTAGCCCGTCCAGCGGGGGGGCCTTTTCTTATACGCAGTATTTT.

V usage is TRBV11-2 and J usage is TRBJ2-2; TRBD2 matches 9 bases. The CDR3 length is 15 residues. The V gene's germline CDR1 is SGHAT and CDR2 FQNNGV. V dropped 5 bases and J dropped 1; count of bases not matched to a gene: 2. The DNA of the CDR3 is TGTGCCAGCAGCCCTAGCGGGGAGAACACCGGGGAGCTGTTTTTT. It yields the protein CASSPSGENTGELFF.

Comments on this clone: The conserved closing phenylalanine or tryptophan is absent in this CDR3, likely reflecting a read error. The DNA is omitted, as the CDR3 cannot be located on it reliably, and the CDR3 follows TCRdb's listing. The chain uses TRBV28 and TRBJ1-2; TRBD1 is the table's D call and was not checked against the DNA. Inclusive of both ends, the CDR3 amounts to 13 amino acids. Per the germline V gene, CDR1 is MDHEN and CDR2 is SYDVKM. The CDR3 protein is CASSRLRGEGGSL.

This sequence joins TRBV10-1 and TRBJ2-6, with 11 bases identical to TRBD1. The CDR3 has 16 residues. The junction had 4 bases not matched to a gene; V was cut back by 5 bases and J by 4 bases. Germline loops: CDR1 WNHNN, CDR2 SYGVQD (reference sequence). The CDR3 is CASSPDRGRGANVLTF. CDR3 DNA sequence: TGCGCCAGCAGTCCGGACAGGGGGCGCGGGGCCAACGTCCTGACTTTC.

The gene calls are TRBV7-8 and TRBJ1-5; perhaps TRBD1 as D (5 bases). The CDR3 spans 14 residues. V was clipped by 1 base and J by 5 bases, with 9 bases between them. Germline CDR1 and CDR2: SGHVS and FQNEAQ. CDR3 DNA sequence: TGTGCCAGCAGCTTAGGCAGGGATTATCAGCCCCAGCATTTT. Its protein product is CASSLGRDYQPQHF.

This chain joins TRBV19 and TRBJ1-5, with D uncertain. V was clipped by 6 bases and J by 6 bases, with 9 bases between them. CDR1 and CDR2 (germline): LNHDA, SQIVND (reference sequence). The CDR3 has 12 residues. The CDR3 here is CASRDGGQPQHF. Written as DNA, the CDR3 is TGTGCCAGTAGAGACGGAGGTCAGCCCCAGCATTTT.

The V call is TRBV5-1, the J call TRBJ2-3, with D perhaps TRBD2 (5 bases). Trimming cost V 5 bases and J 2 bases, with 12 bases left between them. In germline, CDR1 is SGHRS, CDR2 YFSETQ. The CDR3 length is 14 residues. CDR3 coding DNA: TGCGCCAGCAGTACCCAGCGGTCCACAGATACGCAGTATTTT. Its translation is CASSTQRSTDTQYF. Based on the CDR3 plus reference TRBV5-1 and TRBJ2-3, the full variable domain is KAGVTQTPRYLIKTRGQQVTLSCSPISGHRSVSWYQQTPGQGLQFLFEYFSETQRNKGNFPGRFSGRQFSNSRSEMNVSTLELGDSALYLCASSTQRSTDTQYFGPGTRLTVL.

To note about this clone: Additional DNA sequences in this sample encode the identical CDR3. This chain links TRBV6-5 with TRBJ2-1; TRBD2 matches 11 bases. The CDR3 sequence is 15 residues long. CDR1 MNHEY and CDR2 SVGAGI come from the germline V gene. Losses at the gene ends were 3 bases for V and 2 bases for J; bases not matched to a gene: 0. The CDR3 DNA sequence: TGTGCCAGCAGTTATAGCGGGGGGGCCTACAATGAGCAGTTCTTC. Its translation is CASSYSGGAYNEQFF.

V and J are TRBV13 and TRBJ2-3; D remains unclear. This CDR3 is built from 13 residues. CDR1 is PRHDT, CDR2 FYEKMQ, per germline (reference sequence). Trimming took off 10 bases at V and 1 base at J, with 12 bases between the two ends. CDR3: CAILSSGTDTQYF. The CDR3 DNA reads as TGTGCCATCCTTTCTAGTGGCACAGATACGCAGTATTTT.

DNA for the CDR3: TGCGCCAGCAGCTTGGTTGAGGGAAGCTCCTATAATTCACCCCTCCACTTT. Amino acid sequence: CASSLVEGSSYNSPLHF. The chain is built from TRBV5-1 and TRBJ1-6; D is unresolved. Trimming shortened V by 0 bases and J by 0 bases, and 10 bases separated the two germline ends. This CDR3 has 17 amino acids. Germline V gene lookup returns CDR1 SGHRS and CDR2 YFSETQ.